This TCR beta chain was recovered during a study of Graves' ophthalmopathy and Graves' hyperthyroidism. Overall study findings and caveats: Blood also harbored most expanded thyroid clonotypes above 0.001 frequency.

Amplification targeted the TCR beta CDR3 regions, with RNA transcripts as the source material. First-round RT-PCR relied on HTBI primers, and a second-round multiplex PCR came next. TCRdb called the multiplex PCR reads again in MiXCR, with one record for every CDR3 protein. Among about 370,000 distinct CDR3 sequences listed, 15% to 20% were seen once. This clonotype was recorded at least ten times. Its antigen is still unknown. Certain patients were not enrolled. These were patients with other autoimmune diseases, uncontrolled infections, pregnancy or lactation. The receptor was isolated from an adult woman with stable Graves' hyperthyroidism. The specimen sequenced was peripheral blood.

The CDR3 sequence: CASSDSLAVSISNQPQHF. CDR3 DNA sequence: TGTGCCAGCAGTGATTCATTGGCGGTCAGTATTAGCAATCAGCCCCAGCATTTT. The V gene is TRBV2, the J gene TRBJ1-5; D gene ambiguous. Trimming cost V 3 bases and J 0 bases, with 18 bases left between them. Germline CDR1 is SNHLY and CDR2 is FYNNEI. CDR3 length: 18 residues.